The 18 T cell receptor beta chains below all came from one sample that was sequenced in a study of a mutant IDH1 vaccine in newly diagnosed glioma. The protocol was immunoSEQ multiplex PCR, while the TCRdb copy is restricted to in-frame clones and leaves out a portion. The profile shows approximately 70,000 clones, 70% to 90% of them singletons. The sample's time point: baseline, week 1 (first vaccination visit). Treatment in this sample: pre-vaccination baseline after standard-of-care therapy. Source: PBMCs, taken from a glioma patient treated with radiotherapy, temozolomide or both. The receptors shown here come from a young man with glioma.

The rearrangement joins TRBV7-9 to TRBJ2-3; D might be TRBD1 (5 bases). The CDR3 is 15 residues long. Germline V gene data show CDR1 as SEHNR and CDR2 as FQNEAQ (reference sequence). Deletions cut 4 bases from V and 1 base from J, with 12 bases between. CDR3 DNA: TGTGCCAGCAGCTATTACAGGAGCCGCACAGATACGCAGTATTTT. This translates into CASSYYRSRTDTQYF.

The CDR3 spells CAISESTVNGYTF. The DNA for the CDR3 is TGTGCCATCAGTGAGTCGACTGTCAATGGCTACACCTTC. This chain joins TRBV10-3 and TRBJ1-2; D not resolved. Trimming left V 0 bases short and J 6 bases short, with 8 bases between. Germline V gene sequence: CDR1 ENHRY, CDR2 SYGVKD. There are 13 residues in the CDR3.

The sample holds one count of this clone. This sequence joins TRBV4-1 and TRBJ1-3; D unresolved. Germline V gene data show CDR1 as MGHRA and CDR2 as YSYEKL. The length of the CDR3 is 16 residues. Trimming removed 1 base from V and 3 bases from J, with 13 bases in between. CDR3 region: CASSQGLRNRGNTIYF. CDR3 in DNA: TGCGCCAGCAGCCAAGGACTCAGGAACCGTGGAAACACCATATATTTT.

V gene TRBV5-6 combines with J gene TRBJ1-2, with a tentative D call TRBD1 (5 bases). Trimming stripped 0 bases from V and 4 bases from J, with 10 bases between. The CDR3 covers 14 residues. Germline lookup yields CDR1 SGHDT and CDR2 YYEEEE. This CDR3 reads CASSLAGRPYGYTF. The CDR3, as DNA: TGTGCCAGCAGCTTGGCGGGACGGCCCTATGGCTACACCTTC.

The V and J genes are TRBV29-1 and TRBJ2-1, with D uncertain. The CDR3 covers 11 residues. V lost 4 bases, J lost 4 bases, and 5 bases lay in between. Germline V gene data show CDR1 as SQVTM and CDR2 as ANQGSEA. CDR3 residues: CSVVPYNEQFF. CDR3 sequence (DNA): TGCAGCGTTGTACCGTACAATGAGCAGTTCTTC.

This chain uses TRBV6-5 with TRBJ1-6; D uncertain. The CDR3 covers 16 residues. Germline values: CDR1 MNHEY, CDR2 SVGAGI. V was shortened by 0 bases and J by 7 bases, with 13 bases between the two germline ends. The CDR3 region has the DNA TGTGCCAGCAGTTACTCGACGGGGAATAGGAATTCACCCCTCCACTTT. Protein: CASSYSTGNRNSPLHF.

The CDR3 loop reads CASSGWTVSNQPQHF. The CDR3 coding sequence is TGTGCCAGTAGTGGGTGGACAGTTAGCAATCAGCCCCAGCATTTT. The chain recombines TRBV19 with TRBJ1-5; D perhaps matches TRBD1 (6 bases). The CDR3 extends over 15 amino acids. V was shortened by 5 bases and J by 0 bases, with 11 bases between the two germline ends. Germline V CDR1 and CDR2: LNHDA, SQIVND (reference sequence).

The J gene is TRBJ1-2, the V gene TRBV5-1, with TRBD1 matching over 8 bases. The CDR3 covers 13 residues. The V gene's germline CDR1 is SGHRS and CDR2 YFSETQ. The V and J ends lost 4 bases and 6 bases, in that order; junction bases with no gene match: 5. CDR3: CASSPRGPDGYTF. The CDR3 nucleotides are TGCGCCAGCAGCCCCAGGGGGCCGGATGGCTACACCTTC. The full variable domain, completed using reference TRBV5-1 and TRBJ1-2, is KAGVTQTPRYLIKTRGQQVTLSCSPISGHRSVSWYQQTPGQGLQFLFEYFSETQRNKGNFPGRFSGRQFSNSRSEMNVSTLELGDSALYLCASSPRGPDGYTFGSGTRLTVV.

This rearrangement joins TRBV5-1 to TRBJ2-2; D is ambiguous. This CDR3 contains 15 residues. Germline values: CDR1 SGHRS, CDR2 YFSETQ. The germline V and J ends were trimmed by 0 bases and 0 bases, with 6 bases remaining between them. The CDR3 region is CASSLAGSNTGELFF. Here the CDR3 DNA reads TGCGCCAGCAGCTTGGCGGGTTCGAACACCGGGGAGCTGTTTTTT.

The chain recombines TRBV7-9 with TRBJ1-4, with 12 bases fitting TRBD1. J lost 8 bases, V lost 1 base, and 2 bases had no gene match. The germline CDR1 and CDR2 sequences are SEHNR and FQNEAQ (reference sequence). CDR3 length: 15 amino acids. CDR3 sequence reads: CASSLGDRGREKLFF. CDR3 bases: TGTGCCAGCAGCTTAGGGGACAGGGGGCGAGAAAAACTGTTTTTT.

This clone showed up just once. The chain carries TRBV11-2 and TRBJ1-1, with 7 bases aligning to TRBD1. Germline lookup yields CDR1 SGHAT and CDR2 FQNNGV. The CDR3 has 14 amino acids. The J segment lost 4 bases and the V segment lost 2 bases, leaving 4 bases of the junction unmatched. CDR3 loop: CASSLIPGGTEAFF. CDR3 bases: TGTGCCAGCAGCTTAATCCCAGGGGGCACTGAAGCTTTCTTT.

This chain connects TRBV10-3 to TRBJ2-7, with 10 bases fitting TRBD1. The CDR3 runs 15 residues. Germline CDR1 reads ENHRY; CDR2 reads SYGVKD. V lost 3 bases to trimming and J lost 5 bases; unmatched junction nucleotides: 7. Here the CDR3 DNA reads TGTGCCATCAGTGATGGGCGGGACAGGGGAAACGAGCAGTACTTC. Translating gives CAISDGRDRGNEQYF.

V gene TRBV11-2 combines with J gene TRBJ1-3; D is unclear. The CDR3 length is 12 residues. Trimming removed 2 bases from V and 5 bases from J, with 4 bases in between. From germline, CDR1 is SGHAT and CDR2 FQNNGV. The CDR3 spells CASSLPRNTIYF. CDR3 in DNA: TGTGCCAGCAGCTTACCTAGAAACACCATATATTTT.

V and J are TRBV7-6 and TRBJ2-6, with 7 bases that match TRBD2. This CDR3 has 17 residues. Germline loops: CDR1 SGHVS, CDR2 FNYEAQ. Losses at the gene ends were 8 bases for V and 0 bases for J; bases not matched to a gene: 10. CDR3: CASGRGLRASGANVLTF. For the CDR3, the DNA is TGTGCCAGCGGGAGGGGACTCAGAGCCTCTGGGGCCAACGTCCTGACTTTC.

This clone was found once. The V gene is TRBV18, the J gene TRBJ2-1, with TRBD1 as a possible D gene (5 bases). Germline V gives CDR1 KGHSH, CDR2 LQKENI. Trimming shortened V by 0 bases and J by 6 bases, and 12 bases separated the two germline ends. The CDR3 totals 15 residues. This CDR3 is CASSPPRTYPNEQFF. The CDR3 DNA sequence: TGTGCCAGCTCACCACCTAGGACATACCCCAATGAGCAGTTCTTC.

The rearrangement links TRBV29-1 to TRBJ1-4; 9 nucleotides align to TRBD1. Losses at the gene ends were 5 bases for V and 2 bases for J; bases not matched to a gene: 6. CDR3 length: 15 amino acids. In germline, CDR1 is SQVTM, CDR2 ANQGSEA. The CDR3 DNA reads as TGCAGCGTTACCCGGACAGGGGCGACTAATGAAAAACTGTTTTTT. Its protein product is CSVTRTGATNEKLFF. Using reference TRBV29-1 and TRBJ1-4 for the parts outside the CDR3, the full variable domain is SAVISQKPSRDICQRGTSLTIQCQVDSQVTMMFWYRQQPGQSLTLIATANQGSEATYESGFVIDKFPISRPNLTFSTLTVSNMSPEDSSIYLCSVTRTGATNEKLFFGSGTQLSVL.

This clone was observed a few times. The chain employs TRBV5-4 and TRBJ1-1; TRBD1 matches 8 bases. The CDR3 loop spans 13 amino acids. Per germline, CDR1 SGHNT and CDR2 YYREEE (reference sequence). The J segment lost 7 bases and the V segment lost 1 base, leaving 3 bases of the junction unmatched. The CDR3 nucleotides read TGTGCCAGCAGCTTGAGAGGACAGGGTGAAGCTTTCTTT. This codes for CASSLRGQGEAFF.

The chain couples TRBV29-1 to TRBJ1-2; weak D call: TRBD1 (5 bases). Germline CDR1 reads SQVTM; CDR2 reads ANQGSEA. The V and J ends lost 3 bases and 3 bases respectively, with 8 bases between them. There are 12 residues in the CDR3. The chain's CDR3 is CSVEGHYYGYTF. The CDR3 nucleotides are TGCAGCGTTGAGGGGCACTACTATGGCTACACCTTC. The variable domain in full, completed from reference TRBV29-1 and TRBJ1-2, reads SAVISQKPSRDICQRGTSLTIQCQVDSQVTMMFWYRQQPGQSLTLIATANQGSEATYESGFVIDKFPISRPNLTFSTLTVSNMSPEDSSIYLCSVEGHYYGYTFGSGTRLTVV.